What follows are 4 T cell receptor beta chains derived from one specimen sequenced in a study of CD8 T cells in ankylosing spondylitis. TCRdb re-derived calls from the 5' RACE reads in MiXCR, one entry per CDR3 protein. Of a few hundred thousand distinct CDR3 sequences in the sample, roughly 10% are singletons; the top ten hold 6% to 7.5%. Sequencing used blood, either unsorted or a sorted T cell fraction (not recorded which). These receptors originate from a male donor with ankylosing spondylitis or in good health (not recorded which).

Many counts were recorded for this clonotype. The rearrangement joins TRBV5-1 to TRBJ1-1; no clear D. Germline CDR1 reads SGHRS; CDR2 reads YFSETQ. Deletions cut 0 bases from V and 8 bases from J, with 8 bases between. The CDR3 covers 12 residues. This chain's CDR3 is CASSLALGEAFF. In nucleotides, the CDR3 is TGCGCCAGCAGCTTGGCCTTGGGCGAAGCTTTCTTT.

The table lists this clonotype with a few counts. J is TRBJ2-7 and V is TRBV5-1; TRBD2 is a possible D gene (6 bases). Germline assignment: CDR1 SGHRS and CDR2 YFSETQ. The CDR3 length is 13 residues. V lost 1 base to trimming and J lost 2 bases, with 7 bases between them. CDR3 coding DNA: TGCGCCAGCAGCTTGCGCGGGGCCTACGAGCAGTACTTC. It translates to CASSLRGAYEQYF.

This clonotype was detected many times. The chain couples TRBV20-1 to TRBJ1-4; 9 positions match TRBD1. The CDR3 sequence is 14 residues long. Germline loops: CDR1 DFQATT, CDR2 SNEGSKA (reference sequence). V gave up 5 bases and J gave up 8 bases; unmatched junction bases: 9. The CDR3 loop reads CSARQGGSHEKLFF. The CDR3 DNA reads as TGCAGTGCTCGACAGGGGGGATCTCACGAAAAACTGTTTTTT.

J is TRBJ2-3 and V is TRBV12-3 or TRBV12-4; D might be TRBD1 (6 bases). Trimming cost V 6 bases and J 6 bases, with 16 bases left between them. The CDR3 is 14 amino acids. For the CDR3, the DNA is TGTGCCAGCAGCCGTACAGGGATATCGGATACGCAGTATTTT. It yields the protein CASSRTGISDTQYF.